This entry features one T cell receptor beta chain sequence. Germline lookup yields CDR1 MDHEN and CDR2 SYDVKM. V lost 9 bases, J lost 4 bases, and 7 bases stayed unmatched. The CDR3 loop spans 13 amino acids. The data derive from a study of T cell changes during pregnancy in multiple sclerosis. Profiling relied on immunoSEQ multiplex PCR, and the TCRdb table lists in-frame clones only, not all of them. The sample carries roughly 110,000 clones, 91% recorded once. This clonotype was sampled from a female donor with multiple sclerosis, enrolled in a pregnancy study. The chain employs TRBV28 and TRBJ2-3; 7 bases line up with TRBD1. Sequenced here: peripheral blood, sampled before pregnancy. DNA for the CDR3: TGTGCCAGTGTACAGGGGACCTCAGATACGCAGTATTTT. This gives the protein CASVQGTSDTQYF.